This T cell receptor (beta chain) was observed in a study of graft-versus-host responses after intestinal transplantation. The data were produced by immunoSEQ multiplex PCR, yet TCRdb's version contains in-frame clones alone and is incomplete. The table shows tens of thousands of clones, with 80% to 95% occurring only once. As regards this clone: Its antigen is not identified.

Per germline, CDR1 MNHNY and CDR2 SVGAGI (reference sequence). This CDR3 has 15 amino acids. V lost 2 bases and J lost 5, with 13 bases in between. This chain connects TRBV6-6 to TRBJ1-5, with D perhaps TRBD1 (5 bases). This receptor was taken from a human donor who was the organ donor for an intestinal transplant. The material sequenced was unstimulated CD4+ T cells sorted from spleen or lymph node cells, taken before transplant. The CDR3: CASSYRAGGHQPQHF. CDR3 sequence (DNA): TGTGCCAGCAGTTACAGGGCGGGGGGACATCAGCCCCAGCATTTT.